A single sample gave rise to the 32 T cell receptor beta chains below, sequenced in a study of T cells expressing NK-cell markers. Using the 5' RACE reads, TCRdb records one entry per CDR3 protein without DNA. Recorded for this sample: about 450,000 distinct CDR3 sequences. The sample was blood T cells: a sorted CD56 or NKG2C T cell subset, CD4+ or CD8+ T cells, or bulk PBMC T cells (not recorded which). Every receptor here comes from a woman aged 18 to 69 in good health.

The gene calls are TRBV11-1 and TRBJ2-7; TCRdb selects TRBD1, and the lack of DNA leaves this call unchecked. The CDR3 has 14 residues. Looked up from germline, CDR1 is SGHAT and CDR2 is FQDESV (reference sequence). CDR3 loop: CASSLDSYSYEQYF.

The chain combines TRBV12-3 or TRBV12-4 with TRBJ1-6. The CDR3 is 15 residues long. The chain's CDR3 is CASSFHSGEDSPLHF.

The CDR3 reads CASSYLGGNEQFF. The V and J genes are TRBV9 and TRBJ2-1; the TRBD1 assignment by TCRdb is unverifiable without DNA. Germline V gene lookup returns CDR1 SGDLS and CDR2 YYNGEE. The CDR3 extends over 13 amino acids. The entire variable domain, with the rest obtained from reference TRBV9 and TRBJ2-1, is as follows: DSGVTQTPKHLITATGQRVTLRCSPRSGDLSVYWYQQSLDQGLQFLIQYYNGEERAKGNILERFSAQQFPDLHSELNLSSLELGDSALYFCASSYLGGNEQFFGPGTRLTVL.

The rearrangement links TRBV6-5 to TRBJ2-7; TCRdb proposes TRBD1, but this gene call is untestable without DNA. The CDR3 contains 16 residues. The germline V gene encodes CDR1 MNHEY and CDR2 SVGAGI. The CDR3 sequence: CASSYSYRDSTYEQYF.

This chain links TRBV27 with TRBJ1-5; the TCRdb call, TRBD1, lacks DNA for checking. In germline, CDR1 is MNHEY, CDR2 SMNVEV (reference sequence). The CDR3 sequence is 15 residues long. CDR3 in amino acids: CASGRTGLSNQPQHF.

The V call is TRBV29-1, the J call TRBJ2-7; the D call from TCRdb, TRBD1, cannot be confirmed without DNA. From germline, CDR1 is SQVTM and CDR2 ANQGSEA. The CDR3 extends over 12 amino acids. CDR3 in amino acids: CSVGQGAQEQYF.

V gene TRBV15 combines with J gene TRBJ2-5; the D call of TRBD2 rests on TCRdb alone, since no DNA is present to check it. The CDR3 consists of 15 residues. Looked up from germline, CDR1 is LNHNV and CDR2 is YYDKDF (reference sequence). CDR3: CATNGAGGPKETQYF. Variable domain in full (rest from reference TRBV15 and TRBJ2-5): DAMVIQNPRYQVTQFGKPVTLSCSQTLNHNVMYWYQQKSSQAPKLLFHYYDKDFNNEADTPDNFQSRRPNTSFCFLDIRSPGLGDTAMYLCATNGAGGPKETQYFGPGTRLLVL.

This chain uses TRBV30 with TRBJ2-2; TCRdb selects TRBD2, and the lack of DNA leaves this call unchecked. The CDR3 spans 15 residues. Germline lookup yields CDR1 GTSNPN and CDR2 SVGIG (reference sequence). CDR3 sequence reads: CAWTRLAVGAGELFF.

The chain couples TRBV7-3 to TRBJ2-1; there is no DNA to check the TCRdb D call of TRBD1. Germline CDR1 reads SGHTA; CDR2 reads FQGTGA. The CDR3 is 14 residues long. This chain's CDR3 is CASSYPGQGNEQFF. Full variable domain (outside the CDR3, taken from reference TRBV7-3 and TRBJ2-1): GAGVSQTPSNKVTEKGKYVELRCDPISGHTALYWYRQSLGQGPEFLIYFQGTGAADDSGLPNDRFFAVRPEGSVSTLKIQRTERGDSAVYLCASSYPGQGNEQFFGPGTRLTVL.

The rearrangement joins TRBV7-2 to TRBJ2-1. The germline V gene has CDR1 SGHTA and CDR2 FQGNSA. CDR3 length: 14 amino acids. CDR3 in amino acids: CASSPRTKYNEQFF.

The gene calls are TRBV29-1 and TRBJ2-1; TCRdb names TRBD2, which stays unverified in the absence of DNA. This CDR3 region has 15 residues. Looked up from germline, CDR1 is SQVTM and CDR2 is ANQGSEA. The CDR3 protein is CSVGLSSGTYNEQFF.

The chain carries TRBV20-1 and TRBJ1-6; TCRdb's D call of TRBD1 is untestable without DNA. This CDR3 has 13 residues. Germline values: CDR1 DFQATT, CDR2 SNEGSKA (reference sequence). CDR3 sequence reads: CSVSTGTNSPLHF.

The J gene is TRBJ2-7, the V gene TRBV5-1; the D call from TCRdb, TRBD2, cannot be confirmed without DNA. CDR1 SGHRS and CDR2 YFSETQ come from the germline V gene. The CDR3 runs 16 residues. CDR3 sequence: CASSQRTSLRPYEQYF.

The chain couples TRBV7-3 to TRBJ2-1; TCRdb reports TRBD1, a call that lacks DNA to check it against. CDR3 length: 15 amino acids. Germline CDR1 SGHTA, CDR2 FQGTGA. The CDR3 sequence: CASSPLLLDRNEQFF.

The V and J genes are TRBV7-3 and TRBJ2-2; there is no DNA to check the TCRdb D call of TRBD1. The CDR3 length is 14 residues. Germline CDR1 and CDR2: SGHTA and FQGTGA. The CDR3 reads CASGPGLNTGELFF.

This CDR3 reads CASSYQGGEGPDTQYF. The chain recombines TRBV6-2 or TRBV6-3 with TRBJ2-3; TCRdb outputs TRBD2, but without DNA this stays unchecked. Per the germline V gene, CDR1 is MNHEY and CDR2 is SVGEGT. This CDR3 is built from 16 residues.

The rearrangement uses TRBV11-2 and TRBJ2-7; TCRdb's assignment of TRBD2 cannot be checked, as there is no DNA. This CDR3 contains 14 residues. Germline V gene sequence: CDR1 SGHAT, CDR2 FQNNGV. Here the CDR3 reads CASSSRSGSYEQYF.

CDR3 region: CASSIHTSGLRIGEQFF. The chain uses TRBV19 and TRBJ2-1; TCRdb reports TRBD2, a call that lacks DNA to check it against. Germline loops: CDR1 LNHDA, CDR2 SQIVND (reference sequence). The CDR3 has 17 amino acids.

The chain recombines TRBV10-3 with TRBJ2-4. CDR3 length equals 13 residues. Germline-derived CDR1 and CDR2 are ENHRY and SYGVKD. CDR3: CAISDRAKNIQYF.

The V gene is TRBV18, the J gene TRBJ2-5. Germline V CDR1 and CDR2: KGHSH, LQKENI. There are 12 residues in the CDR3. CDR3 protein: CASSTLEETQYF. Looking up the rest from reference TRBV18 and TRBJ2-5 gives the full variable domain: NAGVMQNPRHLVRRRGQEARLRCSPMKGHSHVYWYRQLPEEGLKFMVYLQKENIIDESGMPKERFSAEFPKEGPSILRIQQVVRGDSAAYFCASSTLEETQYFGPGTRLLVL.

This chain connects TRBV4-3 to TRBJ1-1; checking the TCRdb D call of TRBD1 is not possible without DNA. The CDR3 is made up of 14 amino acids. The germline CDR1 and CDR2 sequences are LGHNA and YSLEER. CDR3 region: CASSQERGITEAFF.

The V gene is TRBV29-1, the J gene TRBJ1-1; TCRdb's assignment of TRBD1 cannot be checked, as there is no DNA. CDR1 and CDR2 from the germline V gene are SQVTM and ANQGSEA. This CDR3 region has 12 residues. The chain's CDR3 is CSVGTGDTEAFF.

CDR3 region: CSAHVASIYNEQFF. The chain carries TRBV29-1 and TRBJ2-1; the D call of TRBD2 rests on TCRdb alone, since no DNA is present to check it. Germline V CDR1 and CDR2: SQVTM, ANQGSEA. The CDR3 is 14 amino acids.

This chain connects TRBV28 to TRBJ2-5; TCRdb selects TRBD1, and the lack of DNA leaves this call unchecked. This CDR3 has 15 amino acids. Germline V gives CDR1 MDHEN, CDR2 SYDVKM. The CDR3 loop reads CAAAWARGVQETQYF.

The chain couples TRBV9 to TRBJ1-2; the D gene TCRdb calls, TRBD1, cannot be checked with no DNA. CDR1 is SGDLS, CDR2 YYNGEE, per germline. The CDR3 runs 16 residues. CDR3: CASSGRPGRSYYGYTF.

Here the CDR3 reads CSARASRSSYNSPLHF. The chain combines TRBV20-1 with TRBJ1-6. Per the germline V gene, CDR1 is DFQATT and CDR2 is SNEGSKA (reference sequence). The CDR3 extends over 16 amino acids.

CDR3 loop: CATSGAGGLDEQYF. The genes are TRBV24-1 and TRBJ2-7; as DNA is missing, the TRBD2 call by TCRdb cannot be tested. The CDR3 length is 14 residues. The germline gives CDR1 KGHDR, CDR2 SFDVKD.

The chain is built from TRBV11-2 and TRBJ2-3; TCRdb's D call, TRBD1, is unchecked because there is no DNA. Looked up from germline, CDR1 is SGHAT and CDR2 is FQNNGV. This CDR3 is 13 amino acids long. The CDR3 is CASSYTGGDTQYF.

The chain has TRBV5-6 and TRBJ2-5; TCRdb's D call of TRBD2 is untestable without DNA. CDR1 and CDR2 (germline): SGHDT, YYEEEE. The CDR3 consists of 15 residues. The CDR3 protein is CASSSLAGPQETQYF.

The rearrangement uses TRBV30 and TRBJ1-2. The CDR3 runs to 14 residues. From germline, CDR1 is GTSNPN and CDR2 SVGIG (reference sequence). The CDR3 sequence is CAWSVSGGGYGYTF.

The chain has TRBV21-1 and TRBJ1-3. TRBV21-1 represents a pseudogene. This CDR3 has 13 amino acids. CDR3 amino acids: CASRHKSGNTIYF.

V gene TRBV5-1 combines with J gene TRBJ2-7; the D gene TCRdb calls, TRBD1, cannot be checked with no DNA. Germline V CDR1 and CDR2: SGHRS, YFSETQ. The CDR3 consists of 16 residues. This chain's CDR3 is CASSPFSAASSYEQYF.